One sample yielded the 30 T cell receptor beta chains listed below, sequenced in a study of blood T cell repertoires in COVID-19. TCRdb's table, derived via immunoSEQ multiplex PCR, lists solely in-frame clones and lacks some. The sample holds about 9,900 clones, 80% to 90% seen once. Sequencing was performed on peripheral blood. These receptors originate from a man aged 60 to 69 with active COVID-19.

This clone has a single count. The DNA for the CDR3 is TGTGCCAGTAGCTCACTCCAGCGGGGCTACACCTTC. Protein: CASSSLQRGYTF. The chain carries TRBV19 and TRBJ1-2; D gene unclear. Germline CDR1 LNHDA, CDR2 SQIVND (reference sequence). The length of the CDR3 is 12 residues. V lost 6 bases and J lost 8, with 13 bases in between. Using reference TRBV19 and TRBJ1-2 for the parts outside the CDR3, the full variable domain is DGGITQSPKYLFRKEGQNVTLSCEQNLNHDAMYWYRQDPGQGLRLIYYSQIVNDFQKGDIAEGYSVSREKKESFPLTVTSAQKNPTAFYLCASSSLQRGYTFGSGTRLTVV.

CDR3 bases: TGTGCCAGCAGGAAGGACAGGGGGGCATCCTACGAGCAGTACTTC. Its protein is CASRKDRGASYEQYF. The V and J genes are TRBV6-5 and TRBJ2-7; 10 nucleotides agree with TRBD1. Germline-derived CDR1 and CDR2 are MNHEY and SVGAGI. This CDR3 region has 15 residues. V lost 6 bases, J lost 1 base, and 6 bases stayed unmatched.

In DNA form, the CDR3 reads TGTGCCAGCAGCTTAAGGACAGTTGGGGATGAAAAACTGTTTTTT. This sequence encodes CASSLRTVGDEKLFF. V is TRBV7-8 and J is TRBJ1-4, with D perhaps matching TRBD1 (6 bases). The CDR3 sequence is 15 residues long. Trimming left V 2 bases short and J 6 bases short, with 13 bases between. In germline, CDR1 is SGHVS, CDR2 FQNEAQ.

The CDR3 DNA follows: TGTGCCAGCTCACCTGAGGGGAGGCGAACTAATGAAAAACTGTTTTTT. Protein: CASSPEGRRTNEKLFF. V gene TRBV18 combines with J gene TRBJ1-4; D possibly corresponds to TRBD1 (5 bases). The CDR3 has 16 amino acids. Germline V gene data show CDR1 as KGHSH and CDR2 as LQKENI. The V end was cut by 3 bases, the J end by 1 base, with 12 bases between.

The J gene is TRBJ2-2, the V gene TRBV11-3; D is undetermined. The V gene's germline CDR1 is SGHNT and CDR2 YENEEA. Trimming took off 5 bases at V and 6 bases at J, with 13 bases between the two ends. The CDR3 consists of 14 residues. CDR3 sequence reads: CASSASRMPGELFF. The CDR3 DNA sequence: TGTGCCAGCAGCGCGTCTCGTATGCCCGGGGAGCTGTTTTTT.

The CDR3 DNA follows: TGCGCCAGCAGCCATGGAGCCTCTGGGGCCAACGTCCTGACTTTC. Encoded protein: CASSHGASGANVLTF. The V call is TRBV5-1, the J call TRBJ2-6; D gene uncertain. V lost 4 bases, J lost 0 bases, and 8 bases lay in between. The CDR3 contains 15 residues. Germline CDR1 is SGHRS and CDR2 is YFSETQ. Full variable domain (missing parts from reference TRBV5-1 and TRBJ2-6): KAGVTQTPRYLIKTRGQQVTLSCSPISGHRSVSWYQQTPGQGLQFLFEYFSETQRNKGNFPGRFSGRQFSNSRSEMNVSTLELGDSALYLCASSHGASGANVLTFGAGSRLTVL.

J is TRBJ1-1 and V is TRBV5-1; TRBD1 matches at 8 bases. The CDR3 is 14 amino acids. The germline V gene encodes CDR1 SGHRS and CDR2 YFSETQ. The junction had 6 bases not matched to a gene; V was cut back by 4 bases and J by 4 bases. This chain's CDR3 is CASSMQTGGTEAFF. CDR3 nucleotides: TGCGCCAGCAGCATGCAAACAGGGGGCACTGAAGCTTTCTTT.

The chain carries TRBV10-3 and TRBJ2-7, with a tentative D call TRBD2 (6 bases). Germline V gives CDR1 ENHRY, CDR2 SYGVKD. Trimming removed 8 bases from V and 2 bases from J, with 16 bases in between. This CDR3 spans 14 amino acids. The CDR3 loop reads CAIRGNLGPYEQYF. CDR3 DNA sequence: TGTGCCATCCGGGGGAATCTCGGACCCTACGAGCAGTACTTC.

The chain joins TRBV5-1 to TRBJ2-7; 7 bases agree with TRBD1. This CDR3 region has 14 residues. Per germline, CDR1 SGHRS and CDR2 YFSETQ. The trim removed 0 bases at V and 4 bases at J, leaving 4 bases unmatched. The CDR3 coding sequence is TGCGCCAGCAGCTTGGTGGGGACAGAGTACGAGCAGTACTTC. It yields the protein CASSLVGTEYEQYF.

The J gene is TRBJ1-5, the V gene TRBV12-3 or TRBV12-4, with unresolved D. The CDR3 length is 13 residues. Trimming stripped 1 base from V and 5 bases from J, with 6 bases between. CDR3 DNA: TGTGCCAGCAGTTTAGGCAGCGATCAGCCCCAGCATTTT. Residues: CASSLGSDQPQHF.

This clone was observed once. J is TRBJ1-1 and V is TRBV5-5; possibly TRBD1 for D (5 bases). The germline V gene encodes CDR1 SGHKS and CDR2 YYEKEE (reference sequence). CDR3 size: 20 residues. Trimming took 1 base from V and 6 from J, leaving 31 bases between them. CDR3 coding DNA: TGTGCCAGCAGCTTGTATCTATATAGCGGGGGAGGAATCGTTTTGGCTGAAGCTTTCTTT. Translating it yields CASSLYLYSGGGIVLAEAFF.

The table lists this clone with a few counts. The chain recombines TRBV27 with TRBJ2-5, with 7 bases aligning to TRBD2. The CDR3 is made up of 14 amino acids. Germline CDR1 is MNHEY and CDR2 is SMNVEV (reference sequence). The junction had 6 bases not matched to a gene; V was cut back by 6 bases and J by 2 bases. Here the CDR3 reads CASRERGPQETQYF. DNA of the CDR3: TGTGCCAGCAGGGAGCGGGGCCCTCAAGAGACCCAGTACTTC.

The chain is built from TRBV18 and TRBJ2-5; D is tentatively TRBD1 or TRBD2 (6 bases each). V shed 8 bases and J shed 1 base, with 11 bases lying between them. Germline V gene sequence: CDR1 KGHSH, CDR2 LQKENI. This CDR3 has 13 amino acids. The CDR3 loop reads CASAQGGQETQYF. DNA for the CDR3: TGTGCCAGCGCACAGGGAGGCCAAGAGACCCAGTACTTC.

The sample holds a few counts of this clone. This chain joins TRBV5-6 and TRBJ2-1; 9 nucleotides line up with TRBD2. The junction had 5 bases not matched to a gene; V was cut back by 4 bases and J by 9 bases. The CDR3 consists of 13 residues. CDR1 is SGHDT and CDR2 is YYEEEE in the germline V gene. The CDR3 DNA sequence: TGTGCCAGCAGCCGGGCGGGAGGGACTGAGCAGTTCTTC. Residues: CASSRAGGTEQFF. The variable domain in full, completed from reference TRBV5-6 and TRBJ2-1, reads DAGVTQSPTHLIKTRGQQVTLRCSPKSGHDTVSWYQQALGQGPQFIFQYYEEEERQRGNFPDRFSGHQFPNYSSELNVNALLLGDSALYLCASSRAGGTEQFFGPGTRLTVL.

This chain links TRBV10-3 with TRBJ1-6, with 8 bases identical to TRBD1. The junction had 7 bases not matched to a gene; V was cut back by 8 bases and J by 7 bases. This CDR3 is 14 amino acids long. The germline gives CDR1 ENHRY, CDR2 SYGVKD. The CDR3 region has the DNA TGTGCCATCGCTTGGGACAGGTCCAATTCACCCCTCCACTTT. It specifies CAIAWDRSNSPLHF.

The chain employs TRBV15 and TRBJ2-6; no definite D call. Germline V lookup: CDR1 LNHNV, CDR2 YYDKDF (reference sequence). This CDR3 spans 18 amino acids. The ends were cut back, 0 bases at V and 0 bases at J, with 12 bases in the middle. The CDR3 loop is CATSRDLNQASGANVLTF. CDR3 DNA sequence: TGTGCCACCAGCAGAGATTTAAACCAGGCCTCTGGGGCCAACGTCCTGACTTTC.

The chain couples TRBV7-2 to TRBJ1-2; 7 bases are shared with TRBD1. Germline-derived CDR1 and CDR2 are SGHTA and FQGNSA. V lost 4 bases, J lost 6 bases, and 8 bases stayed unmatched. The CDR3 has 14 amino acids. The CDR3 is CASSSETGRDGYTF. The CDR3 region has the DNA TGTGCCAGCAGCTCAGAGACAGGGCGGGATGGCTACACCTTC.

The J gene is TRBJ1-4, the V gene TRBV7-9; D unresolved. Trimming stripped 8 bases from V and 3 bases from J, with 10 bases between. Germline CDR1 SEHNR, CDR2 FQNEAQ (reference sequence). The CDR3 has 13 amino acids. The CDR3 loop is CASVRIPNEKLFF. The CDR3 bases are TGTGCCAGCGTCCGTATTCCTAATGAAAAACTGTTTTTT.

V and J are TRBV15 and TRBJ2-3; TRBD2 is a possible D gene (6 bases). CDR1 LNHNV and CDR2 YYDKDF come from the germline V gene (reference sequence). This CDR3 comprises 16 residues. The ends were cut back, 5 bases at V and 3 bases at J, with 18 bases in the middle. The chain's CDR3 is CATSLRSGLRTDTQYF. CDR3 coding DNA: TGTGCCACCAGCCTACGTTCGGGACTCAGGACAGATACGCAGTATTTT. The full variable domain, rest sourced from reference TRBV15 and TRBJ2-3, is DAMVIQNPRYQVTQFGKPVTLSCSQTLNHNVMYWYQQKSSQAPKLLFHYYDKDFNNEADTPDNFQSRRPNTSFCFLDIRSPGLGDTAMYLCATSLRSGLRTDTQYFGPGTRLTVL.

The chain links TRBV18 to TRBJ1-3; the D is unclear. Germline lookup yields CDR1 KGHSH and CDR2 LQKENI. V shed 2 bases and J shed 0 bases, with 14 bases lying between them. This CDR3 region has 17 residues. CDR3 residues: CASSPATRTISGNTIYF. DNA for the CDR3: TGTGCCAGCTCACCAGCAACTCGAACGATCTCTGGAAACACCATATATTTT.

The rearrangement links TRBV19 to TRBJ2-1; tentative D call: TRBD1 (5 bases). CDR3 length equals 15 residues. The V end was cut by 7 bases, the J end by 6 bases, with 19 bases between. Germline V gene sequence: CDR1 LNHDA, CDR2 SQIVND (reference sequence). The CDR3 DNA reads as TGTGCCAGTACCCCGGACACAGCCGCCGTCAATGAGCAGTTCTTC. Its translation is CASTPDTAAVNEQFF.

The chain joins TRBV29-1 to TRBJ1-2; TRBD1 aligns across 7 bases. V gave up 5 bases and J gave up 8 bases; unmatched junction bases: 11. The germline V gene has CDR1 SQVTM and CDR2 ANQGSEA. This CDR3 contains 13 residues. CDR3 sequence reads: CSVSPGGMRGYTF. CDR3 nucleotide sequence: TGCAGCGTTTCCCCAGGGGGTATGAGGGGCTACACCTTC.

CDR3 nucleotides: TGTGCCAGCACCGGACAGTTTAGCACAGATACGCAGTATTTT. The encoded protein is CASTGQFSTDTQYF. The gene calls are TRBV28 and TRBJ2-3; D may be TRBD1 (6 bases). The CDR3 has 14 residues. V was cut by 7 bases and J by 0 bases, with 11 bases left in between. CDR1 is MDHEN, CDR2 SYDVKM, per germline.

The genes are TRBV11-3 and TRBJ2-5; 14 bases align to TRBD2. CDR1 and CDR2 from the germline V gene are SGHNT and YENEEA. The ends lost 1 base at V and 1 base at J; junction bases unmatched: 2. CDR3 length: 17 amino acids. This CDR3 is CASSLGLAGGIQETQYF. The CDR3 DNA reads as TGTGCCAGCAGCTTAGGACTAGCGGGGGGGATCCAAGAGACCCAGTACTTC.

The chain combines TRBV7-2 with TRBJ2-3; D is uncertain. This CDR3 region has 12 residues. Germline V gene data show CDR1 as SGHTA and CDR2 as FQGNSA. The germline V and J ends were trimmed by 3 bases and 4 bases, with 5 bases remaining between them. CDR3 amino acids: CASSFVSDTQYF. CDR3 nucleotide sequence: TGTGCCAGCAGCTTCGTTTCAGATACGCAGTATTTT.

The chain links TRBV7-9 to TRBJ2-1; 9 bases agree with TRBD2. There are 14 residues in the CDR3. The V segment lost 5 bases and the J segment 9 bases; nucleotides outside the gene matches: 8. The germline V gene encodes CDR1 SEHNR and CDR2 FQNEAQ (reference sequence). CDR3 nucleotides: TGTGCCAGCAGCCGTAGCGGGAGTATCGGTGAGCAGTTCTTC. It encodes CASSRSGSIGEQFF.

Turning to this clone: One end of the junction fails to match germline, which may point to a read error. The chain is built from TRBV27 and TRBJ2-2; weak D call: TRBD2 (5 bases). The CDR3 loop spans 15 amino acids. Germline V gene sequence: CDR1 MNHEY, CDR2 SMNVEV (reference sequence). Here the CDR3 reads CASSDVLLEHRGAVF. CDR3 DNA sequence: TGTGCCAGCAGTGACGTTCTCCTCGAACACCGGGGAGCTGTTTTT.

This clone was seen once. The junction does not match germline at one end; this may be a read error. The J gene is TRBJ1-2, the V gene TRBV3-1 (or the pseudogene TRBV3-2); weak D call: TRBD1 (5 bases). Germline assignment: CDR1 LGHDT and CDR2 YNNKEL (reference sequence). The CDR3 has 11 amino acids. The CDR3 is CASSQDGAVNF. CDR3 coding DNA: TGTGCCAGCAGCCAAGATGGGGCAGTCAACTTC.

This chain joins TRBV7-2 and TRBJ2-7, with 7 bases that match TRBD1. This CDR3 comprises 14 residues. CDR1 and CDR2 from the germline V gene are SGHTA and FQGNSA. Losses at the gene ends were 4 bases for V and 6 bases for J; bases not matched to a gene: 9. The CDR3 nucleotides are TGTGCCAGCAGCTCGCAAAAAACAGGGGTCGAGCAGTACTTC. It yields the protein CASSSQKTGVEQYF. Filled out from reference TRBV7-2 and TRBJ2-7, the complete variable domain reads GAGVSQSPSNKVTEKGKDVELRCDPISGHTALYWYRQSLGQGLEFLIYFQGNSAPDKSGLPSDRFSAERTGGSVSTLTIQRTQQEDSAVYLCASSSQKTGVEQYFGPGTRLTVT.

The V and J genes are TRBV9 and TRBJ2-2, with 10 bases identical to TRBD1. Trimming removed 4 bases from V and 7 bases from J; junction bases left unmatched: 7. From germline, CDR1 is SGDLS and CDR2 YYNGEE. The CDR3 is made up of 15 amino acids. CDR3 in amino acids: CASSRDRGRVGELFF. In DNA form, the CDR3 reads TGTGCCAGCAGCCGGGACAGGGGCCGTGTCGGGGAGCTGTTTTTT.